This is a list of T cell receptor beta chains from one sample in a study of T cell responses to AZD1222 COVID-19 vaccine. Assay used: immunoSEQ multiplex PCR; TCRdb lists only in-frame clones, some missing. The table lists 140,000 to 150,000 clones, more than 85% of them singletons, with approximately 3.7% in the top ten. Source: peripheral blood, taken 28 days after the second AZD1222 dose. These TCRs come from an adult who received the AZD1222 COVID-19 vaccine. The CDR3 runs from the conserved cysteine through the conserved F or W. D genes are given only for firm matches. Where a row states a size, it is once, few, many or the class of an expanded clone; other rows omit it.

>-|TRBV6-5|-|TRBJ2-7
TGTGCCAGCAGCCTAACCGGCGACGAGCAGTACTTC
CASSLTGDEQYF
>-|TRBV7-2|-|TRBJ2-7
TGTGCCAGCAGCCCCATGATGCTGGGGGTGGGTCTCGAGCAGTACTTC
CASSPMMLGVGLEQYF
>-|TRBV7-2|-|TRBJ2-1
TGTGCCAGCGGCCCCCGGGGTTACAATGAGCAGTTCTTC
CASGPRGYNEQFF
>-|TRBV7-9|TRBD1|TRBJ1-1
TGTGCCAGCAGCCCGTTGACAGGGGTAACTGAAGCTTTCTTT
CASSPLTGVTEAFF
>once|TRBV25-1|-|TRBJ1-3
TGTGCCAGCCGGGGACGGCTCTCTGGAAACACCATATATTTT
CASRGRLSGNTIYF
>-|TRBV11-1|-|TRBJ1-2
TGTGCCAGCAGCTTAGGGTCCGGTGGGTATGGCTACACCTTC
CASSLGSGGYGYTF
>-|TRBV5-4|TRBD1|TRBJ2-5
TGTGCCAGCAGCCCGAAGGGGGCTAGGAAAGAGACCCAGTACTTC
CASSPKGARKETQYF
>-|TRBV5-3|-|TRBJ1-2
TGTGCCAGAAGCCAAGCTTGGTCCCTCTCTGGCTACACCTTC
CARSQAWSLSGYTF
>once|TRBV19|TRBD1|TRBJ1-5
TGTGCCAGTAGTACCCAAGCCGGGACAGGGGTGGAACCCCAGCATTTT
CASSTQAGTGVEPQHF
>-|TRBV5-1|-|TRBJ2-3
TGCGCCAGCAGCTTGCAGGAGAACACAGATACGCAGTATTTT
CASSLQENTDTQYF
>few|TRBV4-3|TRBD1|TRBJ1-6
TGCGCCAGCAGCCCTGGGACAGGCTTAGAACCCCTCCACTTT
CASSPGTGLEPLHF
>-|TRBV28|-|TRBJ1-3
TGTGCCAGCAGTCCCCGGAGGGGGGCGAGCGGAAACACCATATATTTT
CASSPRRGASGNTIYF
>once|TRBV27|TRBD1|TRBJ1-2
TGTGCCAGCAGTACAGGGGGGAACTATGGCTACACCTTC
CASSTGGNYGYTF
>-|TRBV28|TRBD2|TRBJ2-7
TGTGCCAGCAGTTTATGGGGGACTAGCGACTCCTACGAGCAGTACTTC
CASSLWGTSDSYEQYF
>-|TRBV3-1/TRBV3-2|TRBD2|TRBJ2-7
TGTGCCAGCAGCCAAGCGACACAGGGAGCGGGACTAGCGGCCTACGAGCAGTACTTC
CASSQATQGAGLAAYEQYF
>-|TRBV7-2|TRBD2|TRBJ2-1
TGTGCCAGCAGCTTAGGGAGACTAGCGGGGGGGCAAGGTGAGCAGTTCTTC
CASSLGRLAGGQGEQFF
>-|TRBV18|-|TRBJ2-7
TGTGCCAGCTCACCAGGGCAGTACGAGCAGTACTTC
CASSPGQYEQYF
>-|TRBV6-5|-|TRBJ2-7
TGTGCCAGCACCACCAGGGCGAGCTCCTACGAGCAGTACTTC
CASTTRASSYEQYF